The rows below give T cell receptor beta chains drawn from one sample of a study of patients and donors after allogeneic stem cell transplantation. TCRdb independently ran MiXCR on the RT-PCR reads; one entry per CDR3 protein. In the table there are about a million distinct CDR3 sequences, approximately 19% of which are singletons. The sample was blood, either unsorted or a sorted T cell fraction (not recorded which). The receptors derive from a human donor who was either an allogeneic HSCT recipient or a stem cell or donor lymphocyte infusion donor (not recorded which). It is not recorded whose cells these are; they may come from a transplant donor. CDR3s include the opening cysteine and the closing phenylalanine or tryptophan. A D gene is named only where the DNA matches it firmly.

D,V,length,CDR3
-,TRBV27,14,CASSLSDVGHEQYF
-,TRBV12-3/TRBV12-4,12,CASSLFPNEQFF
-,TRBV6-1,13,CASAKGRDTEAFF
TRBD1,TRBV5-1,15,CASSLSQGASGELFF
-,TRBV6-1,15,CASSQTGDGTLSLHF
TRBD1,TRBV24-1,16,CATSGSWTGGASGYTF
TRBD2,TRBV27,15,CASSLSGAPSYEQYF
TRBD2,TRBV30,12,CAGGVGIDTQYF
-,TRBV6-1,15,CASSGTGLLYSPLHF
-,TRBV7-9,15,CASSLGGTSDSPLHF
-,TRBV5-1,16,CASSLYGRRNGETQYF
-,TRBV6-2/TRBV6-3,13,CASRDIDAGELFF
TRBD1,TRBV6-2/TRBV6-3,13,CASSRQGTGELFF
-,TRBV12-3/TRBV12-4,15,CASSSGGGLNSPLHF
-,TRBV5-1,15,CASSLEGPPGTEAFF
TRBD1,TRBV2,14,CAGGTGGTTDTQYF
TRBD1,TRBV24-1,16,CATSEGIGQGFNEQFF
TRBD1,TRBV10-3,16,CAISAHRGSGTGELFF
TRBD1,TRBV15,17,CATSRDKGSGRGNGYTF
TRBD2,TRBV4-2,14,CASSTRTSGNEQFF
TRBD2,TRBV15,15,CATSRGLATTYEQYF
TRBD2,TRBV20-1,19,CSATDGTSGGIANTGELFF
TRBD1,TRBV7-3,15,CASSPSQGAHNEQFF
-,TRBV9,13,CASSVGKGDTQYF
TRBD2,TRBV5-1,18,CASSEGGTSGHLTDTQYF
-,TRBV13,11,CASKFGLGYTF
-,TRBV20-1,15,CSAPPGRRNTDTQYF
-,TRBV19,14,CASSPPAKIYGYTF
-,TRBV5-1,13,CASSLGGGEGYTF
TRBD1,TRBV29-1,13,CSVGNRGTGELFF
TRBD2,TRBV20-1,15,CSARDRAGGHNEQFF
TRBD2,TRBV7-7,17,CASSKGGLAGGYNEQFF
-,TRBV21-1,14,CASSKVGSLGEQYF
TRBD2,TRBV5-1,17,CASTNRLAGGSSYEQYF
TRBD1,TRBV30,17,CAWSGQGVDSGANVLTF
TRBD2,TRBV4-3,15,CASSPGTSVQETQYF
TRBD1,TRBV5-1,15,CASSLVGGDNSPLHF
-,TRBV7-2,16,CASSSGTLSSGNTIYF
-,TRBV6-1,14,CASSHTGQKNIQYF
TRBD1,TRBV6-1,15,CASSGRGRFPYEQYF
-,TRBV6-5,10,CASKQITQYF
-,TRBV5-1,17,CASSLAVGAAPQETQYF
TRBD2,TRBV9,15,CASSVVSGAGTEQYF
-,TRBV10-3,13,CAISVEGAYEQYF
TRBD2,TRBV9,15,CASNFGLANTGELFF
TRBD2,TRBV4-1,15,CASSQDYGLAYEQYF
-,TRBV12-3/TRBV12-4,12,CASSFTLAEAFF
TRBD2,TRBV6-2/TRBV6-3,15,CASSSPRLAASTQYF
TRBD1,TRBV12-5,14,CASGRGQGDTEAFF
TRBD2,TRBV20-1,15,CSARDGGGAWDTQYF
-,TRBV12-3/TRBV12-4,12,CASLMKVTEAFF
TRBD2,TRBV6-1,16,CASSKGVAGVGHEQFF
-,TRBV15,13,CATSRDWTGELFF